This TCR beta chain stems from a study of tumor and adjacent non-tumor tissue in lung cancer. Whole-study context: Approximately 4 million productive TCRbeta reads were obtained per sample on average. Points from the study as a whole: Tumor tissue had significantly higher TCR diversity than normal lung.

The library came from three nested PCR rounds adapted from ARM-PCR protocols. TCRdb called the multiplex PCR reads again in MiXCR, with one record for every CDR3 protein. Of 200,000 or so distinct CDR3 sequences in the sample, approximately 74% were seen once. The template was RNA from unsorted bulk tissue. In regard to this clonotype: The antigen remains unidentified.

There are 14 residues in the CDR3. The germline V and J ends were trimmed by 2 bases and 3 bases, with 11 bases remaining between them. Germline V gene data show CDR1 as MNHEY and CDR2 as SVGAGI. The chain links TRBV6-5 to TRBJ2-7; D unclear. Sequenced input: lung tumor tissue. The TCR sequence derives from a man aged 55 to 70 with non-small cell lung cancer. CDR3 in DNA: TGTGCCAGCAGTTACAAGTACCCCCGCTACGAGCAGTACTTC. It yields the protein CASSYKYPRYEQYF.